This T cell receptor beta chain derives from a study of cytomegalovirus exposure and HLA in healthy donors. The overall study: Most genotyped donors, over 70% of about 400, had Caucasian-associated genetic ancestry.

This CDR3 contains 16 residues. From germline, CDR1 is MGHRA and CDR2 YSYEKL. Trimming took 3 bases from V and 3 from J, leaving 18 bases between them. Points from the study as a whole: It was reported that the classifier diagnosed cytomegalovirus status with high specificity and sensitivity in both the original and validation cohorts.

In the PCR, 60 Vbeta and 13 Jbeta primers were used. The repertoire was sequenced with immunoSEQ multiplex PCR; TCRdb's copy has only in-frame clones and lacks some. Counted here are some 130,000 clones, around 80% occurring once; the ten biggest clones make up 2% to 2.5%. With respect to this clone: Antigen: not known.

The genes are TRBV4-1 and TRBJ2-7; D possibly corresponds to TRBD1 (6 bases). This clonotype was obtained from a man younger than 40 in good health and CMV-seronegative. Sequencing was performed on PBMCs. Written as DNA, the CDR3 is TGCGCCAGCAGCCATACCGGGACACCTAGGGTCTACGAGCAGTACTTC. It is translated as CASSHTGTPRVYEQYF.